One and the same sample provided the 2 T cell receptor beta chains below, sequenced in a study of T-cell reconstitution after alpha-beta-depleted transplantation in children. The TCRbeta library was prepared with unique molecular identifiers. Via MiXCR, TCRdb re-called the PCR reads, giving one row per CDR3 protein. The profile shows 200,000 or so distinct CDR3 sequences, 7% to 9% of them singletons. Sequences were derived from PBMCs, mostly from graft donor cells, sampled 360 days after TCRalphabeta/CD19-depleted stem cell transplant. The receptors derive from a male patient aged 2-9 years who had a stem cell transplant for acute myeloid leukemia, so the T cells may come from the graft donor.

This clonotype has ten or more counts. This rearrangement joins TRBV3-1 to TRBJ2-1; D might be TRBD2 (5 bases). Trimming took off 4 bases at V and 3 bases at J, with 7 bases between the two ends. Germline V CDR1 and CDR2: LGHDT, YNNKEL (reference sequence). This CDR3 is 13 amino acids long. CDR3 protein: CASSRAGYNEQFF. CDR3 DNA sequence: TGTGCCAGCAGCCGGGCGGGCTACAATGAGCAGTTCTTC.

This clonotype showed up just a few times. The chain combines TRBV7-6 with TRBJ1-4, with a possible D match to TRBD1 (6 bases). V was trimmed by 5 bases and J by 6 bases, leaving 16 bases between them. From germline, CDR1 is SGHVS and CDR2 FNYEAQ. The CDR3 extends over 15 amino acids. As DNA, the CDR3 is TGTGCCAGCAGCCCCAAGGGGGGCCGGGATGAAAAACTGTTTTTT. It encodes CASSPKGGRDEKLFF. The full variable domain, rest sourced from reference TRBV7-6 and TRBJ1-4, is GAGVSQSPRYKVTKRGQDVALRCDPISGHVSLYWYRQALGQGPEFLTYFNYEAQQDKSGLPNDRFSAERPEGSISTLTIQRTEQRDSAMYRCASSPKGGRDEKLFFGSGTQLSVL.